This note documents a single TCR beta chain sequence. The antigen is undetermined. The source of the sample is a study of CD8+ T cells in alopecia areata. Study-level results: Sequences from scalp samples also cover resident alphabeta T cells of normal skin. Scalp and blood samples kept many expanded lesional clones throughout tofacitinib.

The sequencing template was cDNA reverse transcribed from extracted RNA. Libraries were prepared by immunoSEQ multiplex PCR; TCRdb keeps only in-frame clonotypes and omits some of them. This sample carries about 190,000 clones, 60% of them seen once, and the ten largest clones take approximately 0.69%. V gave up 4 bases and J gave up 2 bases; unmatched junction bases: 4. CDR3 length: 15 amino acids. Germline CDR1 and CDR2: SGHTA and FQGNSA. Noted treatment: oral pan-JAK inhibitor, 5-10 mg twice daily. The starting material was CD4+ T cells sorted from blood, obtained at week 4, from a patient treated with tofacitinib. The receptor was isolated from a human donor with alopecia areata. The chain couples TRBV7-2 to TRBJ2-7; the match to TRBD2 covers 11 bases. The CDR3 bases are TGTGCCAGCAGCTACGGGACTAGCGGTACCTACGAGCAGTACTTC. Protein product: CASSYGTSGTYEQYF.